This T cell receptor beta chain stems from a study of memory CD4+ T cells and cytomegalovirus serostatus. Study results and caveats: 67 of 164 known CMV-associated TCRbeta sequences appeared in CD4+ memory.

Per the germline V gene, CDR1 is MNHEY and CDR2 is SVGAGI. Trimming removed 6 bases at V and 8 bases at J, with 14 bases between. This CDR3 region has 13 residues. Comment on this clone: The antigen is undetermined.

The sort gate was single viable CD3+CD4+CD8-CD45RO+ cells for memory CD4+ T cells. Serostatus was set by detecting CMV pp150, pp28, p38, p52 IgG. As handled by the study authors: After removing out-of-frame reads, 2 million to 2.5 million distinct TCRbeta sequences remained. Clones were read by immunoSEQ multiplex PCR, and TCRdb kept only the in-frame ones, dropping some. The DNA gave D and trimming, while V, J and clone size come from that table. The data contain about 57,000 clones, approximately 79% of them singletons. The receptor was isolated from an adult in good health and CMV-seronegative. The J gene is TRBJ2-1, the V gene TRBV6-5; the D gene is possibly TRBD2 (7 bases). Sequenced input: memory CD4+ T cells from blood. The CDR3 DNA reads TGTGCCAGCAGAGGGGGGGGAGGGGATGAGCAGTTCTTC. This sequence encodes CASRGGGGDEQFF.